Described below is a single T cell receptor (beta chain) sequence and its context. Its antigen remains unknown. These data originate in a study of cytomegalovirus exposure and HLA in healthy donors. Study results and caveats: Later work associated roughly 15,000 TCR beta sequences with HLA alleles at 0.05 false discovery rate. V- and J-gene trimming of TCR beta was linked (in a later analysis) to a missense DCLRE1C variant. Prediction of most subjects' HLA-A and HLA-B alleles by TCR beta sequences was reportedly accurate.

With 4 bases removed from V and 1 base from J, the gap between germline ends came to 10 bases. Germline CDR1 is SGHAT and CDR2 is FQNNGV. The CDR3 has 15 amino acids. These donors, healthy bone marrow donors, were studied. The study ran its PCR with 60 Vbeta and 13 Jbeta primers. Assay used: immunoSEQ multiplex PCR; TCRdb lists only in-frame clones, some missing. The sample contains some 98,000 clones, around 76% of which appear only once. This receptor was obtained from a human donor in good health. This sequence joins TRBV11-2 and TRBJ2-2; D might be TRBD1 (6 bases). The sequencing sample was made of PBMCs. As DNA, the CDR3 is TGTGCCAGCAGCTGGAACAGGGTGAACACCGGGGAGCTGTTTTTT. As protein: CASSWNRVNTGELFF.